This TCR beta chain was sequenced during a study of shared clonotypes between healthy human individuals. Germline V gene lookup returns CDR1 SGHRS and CDR2 YFSETQ. The CDR3 sequence is 17 residues long. V shed 2 bases and J shed 4 bases, with 19 bases lying between them. Study-wide findings and caveats: Richness estimates generally favored naive over memory subsets. Sorted-subset sequencing was shown by rarefaction to be incomplete despite large depth.

Libraries were prepared by immunoSEQ multiplex PCR; TCRdb keeps only in-frame clonotypes and omits some of them. The table includes 1,500,000 or so clones, roughly 96% detected once. A remark on this clone: What it recognizes is unknown.

Sequenced: naive CD4+ T cells sorted from blood. The subset: CD45RA+ positively selected. This TCR derives from a man aged 25 to 40 in good health. The chain couples TRBV5-1 to TRBJ2-1; a possible D gene is TRBD1 (6 bases). The CDR3 region has the DNA TGCGCCAGCAGCTTTACTTTACCGGGACAAGGATACAATGAGCAGTTCTTC. Its translation: CASSFTLPGQGYNEQFF. Variable domain in full (rest from reference TRBV5-1 and TRBJ2-1): KAGVTQTPRYLIKTRGQQVTLSCSPISGHRSVSWYQQTPGQGLQFLFEYFSETQRNKGNFPGRFSGRQFSNSRSEMNVSTLELGDSALYLCASSFTLPGQGYNEQFFGPGTRLTVL.